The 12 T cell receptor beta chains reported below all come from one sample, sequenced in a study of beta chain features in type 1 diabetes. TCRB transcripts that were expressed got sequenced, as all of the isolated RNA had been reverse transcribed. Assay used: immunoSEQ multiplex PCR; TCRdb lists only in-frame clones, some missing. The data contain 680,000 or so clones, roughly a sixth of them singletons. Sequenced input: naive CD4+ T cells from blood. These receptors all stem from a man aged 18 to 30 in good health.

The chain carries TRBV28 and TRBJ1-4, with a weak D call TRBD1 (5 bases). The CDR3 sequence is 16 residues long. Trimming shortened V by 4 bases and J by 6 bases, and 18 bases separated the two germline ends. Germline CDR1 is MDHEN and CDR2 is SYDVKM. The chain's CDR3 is CASSSIAPGTDEKLFF. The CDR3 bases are TGTGCCAGCAGTTCTATTGCCCCCGGGACGGATGAAAAACTGTTTTTT.

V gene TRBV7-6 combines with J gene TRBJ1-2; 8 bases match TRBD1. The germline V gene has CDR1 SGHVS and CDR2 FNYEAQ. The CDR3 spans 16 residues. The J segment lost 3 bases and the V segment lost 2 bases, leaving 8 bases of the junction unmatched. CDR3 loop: CASSLSQTGVHYGYTF. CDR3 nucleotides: TGTGCCAGCAGCTTATCACAGACAGGGGTGCACTATGGCTACACCTTC.

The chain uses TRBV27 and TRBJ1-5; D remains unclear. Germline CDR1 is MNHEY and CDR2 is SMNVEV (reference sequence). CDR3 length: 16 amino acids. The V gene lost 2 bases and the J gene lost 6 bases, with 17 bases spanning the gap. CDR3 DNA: TGTGCCAGCAGTTTAAACAGCGCGGCACCAATTCAGCCCCAGCATTTT. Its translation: CASSLNSAAPIQPQHF.

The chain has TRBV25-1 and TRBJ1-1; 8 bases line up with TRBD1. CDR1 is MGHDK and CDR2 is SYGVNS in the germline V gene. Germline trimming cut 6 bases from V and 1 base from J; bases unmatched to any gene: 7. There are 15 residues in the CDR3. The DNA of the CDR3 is TGTGCCAGCAGGCCCTGGACAGGGCCGAACACTGAAGCTTTCTTT. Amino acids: CASRPWTGPNTEAFF.

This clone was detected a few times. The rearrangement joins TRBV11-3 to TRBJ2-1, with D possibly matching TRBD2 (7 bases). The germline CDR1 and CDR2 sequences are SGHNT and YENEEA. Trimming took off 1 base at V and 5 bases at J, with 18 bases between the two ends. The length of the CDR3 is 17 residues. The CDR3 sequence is CASSLALGGLGNNEQFF. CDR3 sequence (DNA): TGTGCCAGCAGCTTAGCGCTGGGGGGGCTTGGGAACAATGAGCAGTTCTTC.

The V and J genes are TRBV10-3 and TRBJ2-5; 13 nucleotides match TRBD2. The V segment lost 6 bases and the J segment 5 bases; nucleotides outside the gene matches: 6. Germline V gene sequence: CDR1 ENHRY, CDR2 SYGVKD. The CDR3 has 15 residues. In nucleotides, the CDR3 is TGTGCCATCAGCGGGACTAGCGGGGCCCGGGAGACCCAGTACTTC. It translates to CAISGTSGARETQYF.

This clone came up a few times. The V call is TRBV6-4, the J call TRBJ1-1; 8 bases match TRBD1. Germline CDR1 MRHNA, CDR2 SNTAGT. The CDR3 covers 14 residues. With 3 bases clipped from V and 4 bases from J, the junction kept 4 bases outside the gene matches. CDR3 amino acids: CASSEQGAATEAFF. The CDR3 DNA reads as TGTGCCAGCAGTGAGCAGGGGGCGGCCACTGAAGCTTTCTTT.

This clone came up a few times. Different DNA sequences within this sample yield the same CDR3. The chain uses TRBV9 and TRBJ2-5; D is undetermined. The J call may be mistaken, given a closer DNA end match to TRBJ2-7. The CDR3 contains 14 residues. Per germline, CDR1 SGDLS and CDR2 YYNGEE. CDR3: CASSVVGSSYEQYF. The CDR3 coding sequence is TGTGCCAGCAGCGTAGTTGGATCCTCCTACGAGCAGTACTTC.

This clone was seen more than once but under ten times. DNA for the CDR3: TGTGCCAGCAGTTCCCGGGACAGGGGTCTCTACGAGCAGTACTTC. Translating gives CASSSRDRGLYEQYF. The chain combines TRBV6-5 with TRBJ2-7; 10 nucleotides align to TRBD1. CDR3 length: 15 amino acids. Trimming at V came to 4 bases and at J to 3 bases, leaving 6 bases not matched to a gene. Germline CDR1 and CDR2: MNHEY and SVGAGI.

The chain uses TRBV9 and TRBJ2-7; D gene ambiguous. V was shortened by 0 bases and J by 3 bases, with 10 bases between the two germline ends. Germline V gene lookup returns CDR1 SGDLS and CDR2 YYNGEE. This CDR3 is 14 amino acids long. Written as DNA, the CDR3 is TGTGCCAGCAGCGTAGGGCTAGAAGGCTACGAGCAGTACTTC. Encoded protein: CASSVGLEGYEQYF.

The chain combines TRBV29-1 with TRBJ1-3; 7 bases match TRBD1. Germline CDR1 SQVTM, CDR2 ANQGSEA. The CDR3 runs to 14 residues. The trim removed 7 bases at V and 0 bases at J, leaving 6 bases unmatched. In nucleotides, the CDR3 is TGCAGCGGCGGGGACAGTCGCTCTGGAAACACCATATATTTT. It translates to CSGGDSRSGNTIYF.

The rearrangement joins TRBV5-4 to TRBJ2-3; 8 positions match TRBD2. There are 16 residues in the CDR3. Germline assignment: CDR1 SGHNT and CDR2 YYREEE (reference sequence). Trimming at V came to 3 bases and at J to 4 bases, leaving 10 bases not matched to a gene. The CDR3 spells CASSSPRGGLADTQYF. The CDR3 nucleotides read TGTGCCAGCAGCTCCCCCCGGGGGGGACTGGCAGATACGCAGTATTTT. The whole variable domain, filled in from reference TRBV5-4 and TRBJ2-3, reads ETGVTQSPTHLIKTRGQQVTLRCSSQSGHNTVSWYQQALGQGPQFIFQYYREEENGRGNFPPRFSGLQFPNYSSELNVNALELDDSALYLCASSSPRGGLADTQYFGPGTRLTVL.